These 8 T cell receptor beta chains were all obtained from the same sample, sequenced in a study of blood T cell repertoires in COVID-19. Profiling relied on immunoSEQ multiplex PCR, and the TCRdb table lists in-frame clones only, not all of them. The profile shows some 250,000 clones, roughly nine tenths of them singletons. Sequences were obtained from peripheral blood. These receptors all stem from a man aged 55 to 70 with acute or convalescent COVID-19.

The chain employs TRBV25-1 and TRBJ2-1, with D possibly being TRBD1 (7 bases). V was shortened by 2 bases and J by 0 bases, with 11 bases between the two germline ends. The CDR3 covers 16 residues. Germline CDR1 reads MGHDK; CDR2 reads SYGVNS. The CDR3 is CASSEPGGLSYNEQFF. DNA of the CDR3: TGTGCCAGCAGTGAACCAGGGGGACTCTCCTACAATGAGCAGTTCTTC.

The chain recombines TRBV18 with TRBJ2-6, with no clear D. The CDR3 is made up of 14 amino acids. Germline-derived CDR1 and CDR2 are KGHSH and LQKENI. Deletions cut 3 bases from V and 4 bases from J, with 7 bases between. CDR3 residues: CASSPLSGANVLTF. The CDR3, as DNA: TGTGCCAGCTCACCCCTCTCGGGGGCCAACGTCCTGACTTTC.

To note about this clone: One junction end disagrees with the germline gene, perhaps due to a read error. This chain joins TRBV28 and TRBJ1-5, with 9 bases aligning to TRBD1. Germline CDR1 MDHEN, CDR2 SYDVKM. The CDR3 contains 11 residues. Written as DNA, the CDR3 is TGTGCCAGCATGTTGAGGGACAGGGTGAATTTT. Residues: CASMLRDRVNF.

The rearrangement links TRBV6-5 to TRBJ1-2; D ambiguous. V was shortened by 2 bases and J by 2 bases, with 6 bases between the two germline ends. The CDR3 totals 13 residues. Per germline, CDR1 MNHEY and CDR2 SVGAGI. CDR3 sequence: CASSYRENYGYTF. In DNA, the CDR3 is TGTGCCAGCAGTTACAGGGAGAACTATGGCTACACCTTC.

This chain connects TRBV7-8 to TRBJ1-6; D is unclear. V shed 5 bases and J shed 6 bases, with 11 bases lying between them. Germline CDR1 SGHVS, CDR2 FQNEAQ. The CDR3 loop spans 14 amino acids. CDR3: CASSLRSLNSPLHF. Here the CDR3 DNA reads TGTGCCAGCAGCCTACGGAGCCTTAATTCACCCCTCCACTTT.

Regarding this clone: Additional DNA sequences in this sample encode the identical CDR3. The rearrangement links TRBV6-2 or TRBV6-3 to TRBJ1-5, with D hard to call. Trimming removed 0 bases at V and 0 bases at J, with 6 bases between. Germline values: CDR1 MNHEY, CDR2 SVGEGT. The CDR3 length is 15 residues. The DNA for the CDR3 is TGTGCCAGCAGTTACTCGGGCTATAGCAATCAGCCCCAGCATTTT. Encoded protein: CASSYSGYSNQPQHF.

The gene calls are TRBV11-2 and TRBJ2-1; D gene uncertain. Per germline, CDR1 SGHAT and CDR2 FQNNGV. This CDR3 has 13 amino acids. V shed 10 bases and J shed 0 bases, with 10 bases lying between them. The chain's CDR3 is CATDWSSYNEQFF. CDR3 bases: TGTGCCACAGACTGGAGCTCCTACAATGAGCAGTTCTTC.

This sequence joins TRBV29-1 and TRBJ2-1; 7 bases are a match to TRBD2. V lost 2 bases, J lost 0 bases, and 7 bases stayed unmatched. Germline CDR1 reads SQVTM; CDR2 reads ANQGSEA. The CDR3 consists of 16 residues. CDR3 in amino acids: CSVEKAGVRSYNEQFF. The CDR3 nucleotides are TGCAGCGTTGAAAAGGCGGGAGTTCGCTCCTACAATGAGCAGTTCTTC.